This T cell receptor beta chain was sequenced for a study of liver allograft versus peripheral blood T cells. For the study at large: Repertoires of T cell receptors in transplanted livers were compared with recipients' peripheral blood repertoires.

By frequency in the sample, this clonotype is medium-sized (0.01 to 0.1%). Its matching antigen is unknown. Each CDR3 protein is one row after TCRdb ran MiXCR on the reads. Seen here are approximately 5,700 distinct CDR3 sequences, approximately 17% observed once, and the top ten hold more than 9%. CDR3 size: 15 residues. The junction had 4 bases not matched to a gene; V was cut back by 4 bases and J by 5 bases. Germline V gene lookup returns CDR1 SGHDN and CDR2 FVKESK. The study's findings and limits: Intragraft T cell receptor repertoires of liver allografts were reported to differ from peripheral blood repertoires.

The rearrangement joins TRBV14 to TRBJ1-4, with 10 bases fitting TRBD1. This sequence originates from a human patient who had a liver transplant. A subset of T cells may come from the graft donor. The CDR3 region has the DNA TGTGCCAGCAGCCGCTGGGACAGGGGAAATGAAAAACTGTTTTTT. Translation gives CASSRWDRGNEKLFF.